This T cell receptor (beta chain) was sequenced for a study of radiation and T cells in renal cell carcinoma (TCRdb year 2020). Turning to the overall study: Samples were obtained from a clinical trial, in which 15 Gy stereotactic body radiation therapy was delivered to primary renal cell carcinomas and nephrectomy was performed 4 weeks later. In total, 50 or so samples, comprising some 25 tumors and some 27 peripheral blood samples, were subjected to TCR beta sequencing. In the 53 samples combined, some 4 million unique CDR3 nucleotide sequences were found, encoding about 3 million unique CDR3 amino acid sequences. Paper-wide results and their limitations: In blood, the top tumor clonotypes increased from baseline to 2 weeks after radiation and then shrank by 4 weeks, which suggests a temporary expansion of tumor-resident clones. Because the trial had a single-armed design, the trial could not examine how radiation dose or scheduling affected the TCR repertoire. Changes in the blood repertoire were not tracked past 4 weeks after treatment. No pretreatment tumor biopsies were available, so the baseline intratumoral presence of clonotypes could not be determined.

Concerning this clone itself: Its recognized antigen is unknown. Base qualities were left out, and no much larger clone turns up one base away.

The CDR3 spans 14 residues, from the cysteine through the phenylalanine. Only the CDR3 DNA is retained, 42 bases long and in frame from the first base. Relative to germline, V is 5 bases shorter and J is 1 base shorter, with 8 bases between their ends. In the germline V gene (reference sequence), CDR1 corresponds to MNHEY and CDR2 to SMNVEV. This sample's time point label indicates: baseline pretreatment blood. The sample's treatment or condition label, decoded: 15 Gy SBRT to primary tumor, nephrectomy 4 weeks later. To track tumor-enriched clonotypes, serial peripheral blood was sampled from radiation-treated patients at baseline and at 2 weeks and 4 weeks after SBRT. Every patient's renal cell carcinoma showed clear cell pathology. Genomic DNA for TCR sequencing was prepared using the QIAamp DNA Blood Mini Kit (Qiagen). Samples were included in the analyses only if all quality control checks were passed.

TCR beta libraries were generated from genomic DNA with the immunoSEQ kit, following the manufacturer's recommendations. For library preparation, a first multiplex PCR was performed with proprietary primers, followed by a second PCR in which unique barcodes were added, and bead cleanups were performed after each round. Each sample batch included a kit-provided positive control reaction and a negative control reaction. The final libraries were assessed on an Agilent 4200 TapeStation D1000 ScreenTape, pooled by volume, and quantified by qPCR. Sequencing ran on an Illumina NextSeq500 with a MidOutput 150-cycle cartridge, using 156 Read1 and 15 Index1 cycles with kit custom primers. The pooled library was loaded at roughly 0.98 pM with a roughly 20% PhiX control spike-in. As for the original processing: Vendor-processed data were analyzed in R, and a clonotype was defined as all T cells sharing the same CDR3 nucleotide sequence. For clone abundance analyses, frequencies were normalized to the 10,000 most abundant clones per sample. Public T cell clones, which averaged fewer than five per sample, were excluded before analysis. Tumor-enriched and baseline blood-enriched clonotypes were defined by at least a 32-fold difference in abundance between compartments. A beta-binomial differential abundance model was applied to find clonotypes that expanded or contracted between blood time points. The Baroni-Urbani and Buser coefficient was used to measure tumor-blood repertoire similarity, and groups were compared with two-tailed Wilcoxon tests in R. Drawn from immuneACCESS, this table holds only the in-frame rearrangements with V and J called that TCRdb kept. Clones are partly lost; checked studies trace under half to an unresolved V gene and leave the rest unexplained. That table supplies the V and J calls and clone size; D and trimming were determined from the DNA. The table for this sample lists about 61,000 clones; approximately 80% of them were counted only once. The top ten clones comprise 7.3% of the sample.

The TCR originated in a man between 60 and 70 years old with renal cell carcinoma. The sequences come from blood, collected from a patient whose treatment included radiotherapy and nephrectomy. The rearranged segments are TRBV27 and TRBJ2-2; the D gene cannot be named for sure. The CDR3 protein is CASSQSQNTGELFF. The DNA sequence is TGTGCCAGCAGTCAAAGCCAGAACACCGGGGAGCTGTTTTTT.